A selection of T cell receptor beta chains follows, all from one sample in a study of blood T cell repertoires in COVID-19. Profiling relied on immunoSEQ multiplex PCR, and the TCRdb table lists in-frame clones only, not all of them. Of 76,000 or so clones detected, about 86% appear once; the ten largest clones hold over 15%. Sequenced sample: peripheral blood. These TCRs come from an elderly man in a cohort sampled during active COVID-19. The CDR3 runs from the conserved cysteine through the conserved F or W. A D gene is named only where the DNA matches it firmly. Size tells how often a clone was seen (once, few, many) or the class of an expanded clone, and some rows leave it out.

V gene	clone size	J gene	D gene	CDR3 protein	CDR3 DNA
TRBV19	once	TRBJ1-1	-	CASSPAAERAFF	TGTGCCAGTAGTCCGGCCGCGGAGCGCGCTTTCTTT
TRBV19	-	TRBJ2-5	TRBD2	CASTTSGGRPGETQYF	TGTGCCAGTACAACTAGCGGGGGGCGCCCTGGGGAGACCCAGTACTTC
TRBV2	-	TRBJ1-2	-	CASSRGGPTYGYTF	TGTGCCAGCAGTAGGGGGGGGCCAACCTATGGCTACACCTTC
TRBV28	-	TRBJ1-2	-	CASSPQAGYTF	TGTGCCAGCAGTCCTCAGGCTGGCTACACCTTC
TRBV6-6	-	TRBJ2-2	-	CASSYETGNTGELFF	TGTGCCAGCAGTTACGAGACAGGGAACACCGGGGAGCTGTTTTTT
TRBV5-1	-	TRBJ1-2	-	CASSSEGKNTF	TGCGCCAGCAGCTCGGAGGGAAAGAACACCTTC
TRBV2	-	TRBJ1-4	TRBD1	CASSAEQGALGEKLFF	TGTGCCAGCAGTGCGGAACAGGGGGCCCTAGGGGAAAAACTGTTTTTT
TRBV6-6	-	TRBJ1-2	TRBD1	CASSPYDRAGYTF	TGTGCCAGCAGTCCCTACGACAGGGCGGGCTACACCTTC
TRBV11-2	-	TRBJ2-1	TRBD2	CASSFRGGFNEQFF	TGTGCCAGCAGCTTTCGGGGGGGCTTCAATGAGCAGTTCTTC
TRBV27	few	TRBJ1-1	TRBD1	CASSSLGQGSNTEAFF	TGTGCCAGCAGTTCCCTCGGACAGGGATCTAACACTGAAGCTTTCTTT
TRBV19	-	TRBJ2-3	-	CASSSQGLGTDTQYF	TGTGCCAGTAGTAGCCAGGGGTTAGGCACAGATACGCAGTATTTT
TRBV5-1	-	TRBJ1-2	TRBD1	CASSLQPGQGDTF	TGCGCCAGCAGCTTGCAACCCGGACAGGGAGACACCTTC
TRBV5-4	-	TRBJ2-2	-	CASSAWTAGTGELFF	TGTGCCAGCAGCGCCTGGACAGCCGGAACCGGGGAGCTGTTTTTT
TRBV3-1/TRBV3-2	-	TRBJ2-1	-	CASTYRESSYNEQFF	TGTGCCAGCACCTACCGGGAAAGTAGCTACAATGAGCAGTTCTTC
TRBV5-1	-	TRBJ1-4	TRBD1	CASSPTGLSNEKLFF	TGCGCCAGCAGCCCGACAGGGTTATCTAATGAAAAACTGTTTTTT
TRBV5-4	-	TRBJ1-4	-	CASSFPDGEGEKLFF	TGTGCCAGCAGTTTCCCGGACGGGGAGGGTGAAAAACTGTTTTTT
TRBV3-1/TRBV3-2	-	TRBJ2-1	TRBD1	CASSQGTGGLYNEQFF	TGTGCCAGCAGCCAGGGGACAGGGGGCCTCTACAATGAGCAGTTCTTC
TRBV11-2	few	TRBJ1-5	-	CASSLGQQGYQPQHF	TGTGCCAGCAGCTTGGGGCAGCAGGGGTATCAGCCCCAGCATTTT
TRBV7-2	-	TRBJ2-3	TRBD2	CASSPTLAGGGTQYF	TGTGCCAGCAGCCCTACCCTAGCGGGGGGAGGTACGCAGTATTTT
TRBV9	once	TRBJ2-5	TRBD2	CASSVGGGQETQYF	TGTGCCAGCAGCGTAGGCGGGGGCCAAGAGACCCAGTACTTC
TRBV28	-	TRBJ1-1	-	CASSLTVNTEAFF	TGTGCCAGCAGTTTGACAGTGAACACTGAAGCTTTCTTT
TRBV7-2	-	TRBJ1-1	-	CASSLALLNTEAFF	TGTGCCAGCAGCTTAGCGCTGCTAAACACTGAAGCTTTCTTT
TRBV7-2	medium-sized	TRBJ1-3	-	CASSPQTAGNTIYF	TGTGCCAGCAGCCCACAGACAGCTGGAAACACCATATATTTT
TRBV29-1	-	TRBJ1-1	-	CSVRTRRGNTEAFF	TGCAGCGTTCGAACTAGGAGGGGTAACACTGAAGCTTTCTTT
TRBV4-2	-	TRBJ2-2	-	CASSQGSSNTGELFF	TGTGCCAGCAGCCAAGGTTCCTCGAACACCGGGGAGCTGTTTTTT
TRBV9	-	TRBJ1-1	TRBD1	CASSVTGGGGTEAFF	TGTGCCAGCAGCGTCACAGGGGGCGGAGGCACTGAAGCTTTCTTT
TRBV7-2	-	TRBJ1-2	-	CASSEGYQNYGYTF	TGTGCCAGCAGCGAGGGTTACCAAAACTATGGCTACACCTTC
TRBV7-2	-	TRBJ2-1	TRBD2	CASSLSGGASYNEQFF	TGTGCCAGCAGCCTGAGCGGGGGGGCCTCCTACAATGAGCAGTTCTTC
TRBV4-1	-	TRBJ1-1	-	CASSQVNRAVDTEAFF	TGCGCCAGCAGCCAAGTAAACAGGGCCGTGGATACTGAAGCTTTCTTT
TRBV29-1	-	TRBJ1-1	-	CSVYRVTEAFF	TGCAGCGTTTACCGGGTGACTGAAGCTTTCTTT
TRBV5-1	-	TRBJ2-3	-	CASSSQGSDTQYF	TGCGCCAGCAGCAGCCAGGGGTCGGATACGCAGTATTTT
TRBV2	-	TRBJ2-1	-	CASTEDRSYNEQFF	TGTGCCAGCACTGAAGACAGGTCCTACAATGAGCAGTTCTTC
TRBV27	-	TRBJ2-1	TRBD2	CASSFRPPGLEGLAYNEQFF	TGTGCCAGCAGTTTCCGACCACCGGGACTAGAGGGACTCGCCTACAATGAGCAGTTCTTC
TRBV19	-	TRBJ1-1	-	CASMEQVMNTEAFF	TGTGCCAGTATGGAACAGGTCATGAACACTGAAGCTTTCTTT
TRBV5-1	-	TRBJ2-1	TRBD1	CASSLDAGGGLQFF	TGCGCCAGCAGCTTGGACGCAGGGGGCGGATTGCAGTTCTTC
TRBV29-1	-	TRBJ2-1	-	CSVDREQFF	TGCAGCGTTGACAGGGAGCAGTTCTTC
TRBV3-1/TRBV3-2	-	TRBJ1-2	TRBD1	CASSQETGEQYGYTF	TGTGCCAGCAGCCAAGAGACAGGGGAACAATATGGCTACACCTTC
TRBV19	-	TRBJ1-2	TRBD1	CASSIVTGQGGGYTF	TGTGCCAGTAGTATAGTTACCGGACAGGGAGGAGGCTACACCTTC
TRBV7-2	-	TRBJ2-3	-	CASSAADTQYF	TGTGCCAGCAGTGCGGCAGATACGCAGTATTTT
TRBV5-1	-	TRBJ1-4	TRBD1	CASSHGSGGVGEKLFF	TGCGCCAGCAGCCACGGTTCAGGGGGCGTAGGGGAAAAACTGTTTTTT
TRBV5-1	-	TRBJ2-1	TRBD2	CASSLAASGGYNEQFF	TGCGCCAGCAGCTTGGCCGCGAGCGGGGGGTACAATGAGCAGTTCTTC
TRBV20-1	-	TRBJ1-1	-	CSVSGDTEAFF	TGCAGTGTATCAGGGGACACTGAAGCTTTCTTT
TRBV20-1	-	TRBJ2-7	TRBD1	CSASSGQGAMEQYF	TGCAGTGCTAGTTCAGGGCAGGGGGCGATGGAGCAGTACTTC
TRBV6-2/TRBV6-3	-	TRBJ1-1	TRBD1	CASSPLDRGPDEAFF	TGTGCCAGCAGCCCCCTCGACAGGGGGCCCGATGAAGCTTTCTTT
TRBV5-5	-	TRBJ2-2	-	CASSFDSGELFF	TGTGCCAGCAGCTTTGACTCCGGGGAGCTGTTTTTT
TRBV7-3	-	TRBJ2-2	TRBD2	CASSLWEGGELFF	TGTGCCAGCAGCTTATGGGAGGGAGGGGAGCTGTTTTTT
TRBV3-1/TRBV3-2	-	TRBJ1-2	TRBD1	CASTDGDRNANYGYTF	TGTGCCAGCACCGATGGGGACAGGAACGCTAACTATGGCTACACCTTC
TRBV12-5	-	TRBJ2-5	TRBD2	CASELAGRTQYF	TGTGCTAGTGAACTAGCGGGTCGGACCCAGTACTTC
TRBV2	once	TRBJ2-3	TRBD2	CASSLTSGGWDTQYF	TGTGCCAGCAGTTTGACTAGCGGGGGGTGGGATACGCAGTATTTT
TRBV7-9	once	TRBJ2-7	TRBD2	CASSPPGLGSLEQYF	TGTGCCAGCAGCCCGCCGGGACTAGGGTCTCTCGAGCAGTACTTC
TRBV3-1/TRBV3-2	once	TRBJ2-1	-	CASRRIEGNEQFF	TGTGCCAGCAGAAGAATCGAGGGCAATGAGCAGTTCTTC
TRBV12-5	-	TRBJ2-5	-	CASGLGVAVQETQYF	TGTGCTAGTGGTTTGGGAGTGGCGGTACAAGAGACCCAGTACTTC
TRBV18	-	TRBJ2-1	TRBD2	CASSPSGGYNEQFF	TGTGCCAGCTCACCGAGCGGGGGGTACAATGAGCAGTTCTTC
TRBV5-5	-	TRBJ1-5	-	CASSGVESNQPQHF	TGTGCCAGCTCTGGTGTAGAAAGCAATCAGCCCCAGCATTTT